Detailed here is one T cell receptor (beta chain). This PCR relied on a set of 60 Vbeta primers and 13 Jbeta primers. Authors' processing steps: The authors later counted roughly 79 million unique TCR beta chains, approximately 12 million of them shared. Produced via immunoSEQ multiplex PCR; TCRdb's table is partial and in-frame only. V and J calls and clone size are copied from that table; D and trimming were computed from the DNA. The sample lists fewer than 200,000 clones, 65% to 70% occurring once. This specimen comes from a study of cytomegalovirus exposure and HLA in healthy donors. The CDR3 runs to 15 residues. Looked up from germline, CDR1 is SGDLS and CDR2 is YYNGEE. The V end lost 3 bases, the J end lost 3 bases, and 13 bases lay between the germline ends.

V usage is TRBV9 and J usage is TRBJ1-5, with TRBD1 as a possible D gene (6 bases). The sequencing sample was made of PBMCs. This TCR was sampled from a woman aged 18 to 35 in good health and CMV-seropositive. Here the CDR3 DNA reads TGTGCCAGCAGCGCGGGGGGCAGGCCCAATCAGCCCCAGCATTTT. Translated: CASSAGGRPNQPQHF.